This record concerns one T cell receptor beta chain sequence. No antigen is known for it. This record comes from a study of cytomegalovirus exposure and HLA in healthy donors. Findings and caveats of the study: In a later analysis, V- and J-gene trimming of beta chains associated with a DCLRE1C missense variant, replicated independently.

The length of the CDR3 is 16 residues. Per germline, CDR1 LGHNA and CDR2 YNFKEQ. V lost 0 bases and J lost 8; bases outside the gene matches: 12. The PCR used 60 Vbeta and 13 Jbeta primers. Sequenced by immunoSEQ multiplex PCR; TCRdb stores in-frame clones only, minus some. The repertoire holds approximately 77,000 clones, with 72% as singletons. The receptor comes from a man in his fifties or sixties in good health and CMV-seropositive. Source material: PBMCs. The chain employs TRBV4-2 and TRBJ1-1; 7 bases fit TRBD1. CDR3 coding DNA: TGTGCCAGCAGCCAAGAGAGGGGGCAGACCCTTGACGAAGCTTTCTTT. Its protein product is CASSQERGQTLDEAFF.